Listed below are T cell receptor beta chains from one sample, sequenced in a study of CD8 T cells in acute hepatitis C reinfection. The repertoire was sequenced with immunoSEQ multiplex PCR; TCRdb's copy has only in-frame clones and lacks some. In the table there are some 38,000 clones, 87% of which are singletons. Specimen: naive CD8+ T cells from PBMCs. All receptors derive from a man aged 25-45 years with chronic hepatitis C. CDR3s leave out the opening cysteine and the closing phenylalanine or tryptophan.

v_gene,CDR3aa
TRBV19,ASSMDLGKTYEQY
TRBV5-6,ASSWNVGTGKETQY
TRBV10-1,ASRDLQWGELAKNIQY
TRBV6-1,ASSDYEQY
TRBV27,ASRPGLLGRNEQF
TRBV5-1,ASSLETGGYYNEQF
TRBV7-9,ASSLEDGTQY
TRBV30,AWSVPAGTYEQY
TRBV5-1,ASSGGQGALYEQY
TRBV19,ASGTSSYNEQF
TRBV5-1,ASSPGGNEAF
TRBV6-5,ASSYTGTSGKETQY
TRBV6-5,ASSYGGRGTDTQY
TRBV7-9,ASSLGGWEQY
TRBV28,ASSSTALGDTEAF
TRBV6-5,ASSYPPDTYNEQF
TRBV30,AWSVPLIGSYSNQPQH
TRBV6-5,ASSYSVATTNEKLF
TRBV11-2,ASSWDRGEYEAF
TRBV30,AWSLWDSYYGYT
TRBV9,ASSVASSLGANVLT
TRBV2,ASGGNDYGYT
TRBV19,ASSPVSSYSNQPQH
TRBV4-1,ASSPNLNTEAF
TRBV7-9,ASSLDGGPLGDYT
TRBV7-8,ASSLVGETGQGNYEQY
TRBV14,ASSQIGGYT
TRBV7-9,ASSFLGEYGYT
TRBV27,ASRSGPYEQY
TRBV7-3,ASSDGNTIY
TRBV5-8,ASRAPGGPLDEQF
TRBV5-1,ASRQSSGYDSNEQF
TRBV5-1,ASSWGQGIYEQY
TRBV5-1,ASSPDRATYEQY
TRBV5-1,ASSVDRAWGTEAF
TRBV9,ASSAGGNTGELF
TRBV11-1,ASSLPGRGEQY
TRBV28,ASQTLNTEAF
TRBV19,ASSMAGGYEQY
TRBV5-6,ASSSGGRYYEQY
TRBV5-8,ASSSAGGADSYNEQF
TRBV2,ASSEDSRGSRETQY
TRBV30,AWTTPSTYYEQY
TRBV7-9,ASSPAQGWDYGYT